This TCR beta chain came from a study of blood T cell repertoires in COVID-19. Study summary: From the United States, Italy and Spain came samples of acute and convalescent COVID-19. PBMCs, B-cell-depleted T cells, or T cells were the source of the cDNA or gDNA that made up the material.

Trimming cost V 6 bases and J 4 bases; bases outside gene matches: 8. This CDR3 has 16 residues. Germline V lookup: CDR1 LNHDA, CDR2 SQIVND (reference sequence). Original data processing: The authors estimated nucleated cell counts from reference gene primer amplification. Assay used: immunoSEQ multiplex PCR; TCRdb lists only in-frame clones, some missing. V and J calls and clone size are given by that table; D and trimming were obtained from the DNA. Among fewer than 90,000 clones, 86% were seen once, and the ten largest hold more than 8%. The chain uses TRBV19 and TRBJ2-1, with 11 bases identical to TRBD2. This TCR derives from a man aged 25 to 40 with acute or convalescent COVID-19. Specimen: peripheral blood. The CDR3 DNA is TGTGCCAGTAGCCTAACTAGCGGGAGAGCTTACAATGAGCAGTTCTTC. It translates to CASSLTSGRAYNEQFF.